Listed here are 7 T cell receptor beta chains from one sample, sequenced in a study of CD8 T cells in Susac syndrome. After extraction with the RNeasy kit, about 0.45 to 1 ug of the RNA was reverse transcribed using random hexamers. In TCRdb, the immunoSEQ multiplex PCR reads were re-called with MiXCR into one record per CDR3 protein. The sample records roughly 110,000 distinct CDR3 sequences, about nine tenths being singletons. Sequencing was carried out using CD8+ T cells from PBMCs. The receptors were sampled from a human donor in good health.

J is TRBJ2-7 and V is TRBV7-9; a possible D gene is TRBD1 (6 bases). Germline V lookup: CDR1 SEHNR, CDR2 FQNEAQ (reference sequence). V was shortened by 0 bases and J by 3 bases, with 15 bases between the two germline ends. The CDR3 consists of 16 residues. The CDR3 is CASSLAPQGQGYEQYF. CDR3 DNA sequence: TGTGCCAGCAGCTTAGCCCCCCAGGGGCAGGGCTACGAGCAGTACTTC.

The V and J genes are TRBV7-3 and TRBJ1-2, with TRBD1 identical over 11 bases. CDR1 is SGHTA and CDR2 is FQGTGA in the germline V gene. The V gene end was trimmed by 4 bases and the J gene end by 8 bases; junction bases not matched to a gene: 3. The CDR3 covers 13 residues. CDR3 sequence (DNA): TGTGCCAGCAGCTGGGGACAGGGGGACGGCTACACCTTC. It specifies CASSWGQGDGYTF. The variable domain in full, with the rest retrieved from reference TRBV7-3 and TRBJ1-2, is GAGVSQTPSNKVTEKGKYVELRCDPISGHTALYWYRQSLGQGPEFLIYFQGTGAADDSGLPNDRFFAVRPEGSVSTLKIQRTERGDSAVYLCASSWGQGDGYTFGSGTRLTVV.

The rearrangement uses TRBV5-1 and TRBJ1-5; 7 bases match TRBD1. The CDR3 runs to 15 residues. CDR1 and CDR2 (germline): SGHRS, YFSETQ. The J segment lost 2 bases and the V segment lost 2 bases, leaving 4 bases of the junction unmatched. The CDR3 loop is CASSFDGQGNQPQHF. CDR3 nucleotides: TGCGCCAGCAGCTTTGATGGACAGGGCAATCAGCCCCAGCATTTT.

The chain combines TRBV2 with TRBJ2-5; TRBD2 matches at 8 bases. With V trimmed by 7 bases and J by 3 bases, 7 bases remained unmatched. Germline V gene sequence: CDR1 SNHLY, CDR2 FYNNEI. The CDR3 length is 14 residues. CDR3 loop: CASTSGGYEETQYF. CDR3 in DNA: TGTGCCAGCACTTCGGGAGGGTACGAAGAGACCCAGTACTTC.

The V and J genes are TRBV20-1 and TRBJ2-7; TRBD2 might be the D (6 bases). The V end lost 0 bases, the J end lost 0 bases, and 12 bases lay between the germline ends. The CDR3 is made up of 15 amino acids. In germline, CDR1 is DFQATT, CDR2 SNEGSKA (reference sequence). The CDR3 DNA sequence: TGCAGTGCTAGAGAGCCCGGCGGGGCCTCCTACGAGCAGTACTTC. This gives the protein CSAREPGGASYEQYF.

The V call is TRBV7-2, the J call TRBJ2-5, with D unresolved. CDR3 length: 16 amino acids. Germline assignment: CDR1 SGHTA and CDR2 FQGNSA. The V and J ends lost 1 base and 2 bases respectively, with 14 bases between them. The CDR3 nucleotides read TGTGCCAGCAGCTTAGAGGCGTGGTGGCAGCAAGAGACCCAGTACTTC. Its protein product is CASSLEAWWQQETQYF. Using reference TRBV7-2 and TRBJ2-5 for the parts outside the CDR3, the full variable domain is GAGVSQSPSNKVTEKGKDVELRCDPISGHTALYWYRQSLGQGLEFLIYFQGNSAPDKSGLPSDRFSAERTGGSVSTLTIQRTQQEDSAVYLCASSLEAWWQQETQYFGPGTRLLVL.

The CDR3 region is CSARVQGVPTDTQYF. CDR3 sequence (DNA): TGCAGTGCTAGAGTGCAGGGGGTCCCCACAGATACGCAGTATTTT. This sequence joins TRBV20-1 and TRBJ2-3, with TRBD1 matching over 7 bases. J gave up 2 bases and V 1 base, and 6 bases lay outside the gene matches. The CDR3 has 15 amino acids. CDR1 is DFQATT, CDR2 SNEGSKA, per germline (reference sequence).